This is a list of T cell receptor beta chains from one sample in a study of T cells expressing NK-cell markers. TCRdb reworked the 5' RACE reads into one entry per CDR3 protein, no DNA. Recorded for this sample: under 500,000 distinct CDR3 sequences. What was sequenced was blood T cells: a sorted CD56 or NKG2C T cell subset, CD4+ or CD8+ T cells, or bulk PBMC T cells (not recorded which). These receptors came from a woman aged 18-70 years in good health. CDR3s include the opening cysteine and the closing phenylalanine or tryptophan.

J: TRBJ2-1; V: TRBV3-1; CDR3: CASSPLFDGRGDGQFF
J: TRBJ1-2; V: TRBV7-9; CDR3: CASSHPLPNYGYTF
J: TRBJ2-1; V: TRBV20-1; CDR3: CSASRDRGNEQFF
J: TRBJ1-2; V: TRBV5-1; CDR3: CASSLVSQVYGYTF
J: TRBJ2-2; V: TRBV7-3; CDR3: CASSTSGRGTGELFF
J: TRBJ2-1; V: TRBV3-1; CDR3: CASSRHGVADNEQFF
J: TRBJ2-1; V: TRBV20-1; CDR3: CSARTSGASNEQFF
J: TRBJ2-1; V: TRBV6-2/TRBV6-3; CDR3: CASSHHPQTGIPYNEQFF
J: TRBJ1-1; V: TRBV7-2; CDR3: CASSVRQGNTEAFF
J: TRBJ2-1; V: TRBV5-4; CDR3: CASSLVRVSSYNEQFF
J: TRBJ2-7; V: TRBV20-1; CDR3: CSARWPGTSSYEQYF
J: TRBJ2-3; V: TRBV11-2; CDR3: CASSLRPASGGGDTQYF
J: TRBJ1-4; V: TRBV7-6; CDR3: CASSLSITAVNEKLFF
J: TRBJ1-4; V: TRBV6-2/TRBV6-3; CDR3: CASGWREKLFF
J: TRBJ1-1; V: TRBV11-2; CDR3: CASSPMERQGWTEAFF
J: TRBJ1-5; V: TRBV20-1; CDR3: CSASTGDWSGSNQPQHF
J: TRBJ1-6; V: TRBV20-1; CDR3: CSARDRGSPLHF
J: TRBJ2-1; V: TRBV5-4; CDR3: CASSLAETYNEQFF
J: TRBJ2-1; V: TRBV7-2; CDR3: CASSSSRWYNEQFF
J: TRBJ2-3; V: TRBV7-3; CDR3: CASSLLQGTDTQYF
J: TRBJ1-1; V: TRBV7-2; CDR3: CASSLVGLGTEAFF
J: TRBJ1-1; V: TRBV29-1; CDR3: CSVAPPGRGTEAFF
J: TRBJ2-3; V: TRBV7-2; CDR3: CASSLGSRADTQYF
J: TRBJ2-2; V: TRBV7-2; CDR3: CASSRTGSTGELFF
J: TRBJ2-7; V: TRBV24-1; CDR3: CATSDSKRDREEQYF
J: TRBJ2-3; V: TRBV5-1; CDR3: CASSSIGGGPNTDTQYF
J: TRBJ2-7; V: TRBV12-3/TRBV12-4; CDR3: CASSPSGLANEQYF
J: TRBJ2-1; V: TRBV7-3; CDR3: CASSPREGSEQFF